Listed below are T cell receptor beta chains from one sample, sequenced in a study of cytomegalovirus exposure and HLA in healthy donors. Generated by immunoSEQ multiplex PCR, the TCRdb table keeps only in-frame clones and is missing some. The sample has roughly 110,000 clones, roughly 80% seen once; the top ten hold about 5%. Sequenced input: PBMCs. These receptors were obtained from a woman in her twenties or thirties in good health and CMV-seropositive. Both conserved end residues are part of each CDR3.

J: TRBJ2-2
V: TRBV5-1
length: 15
CDR3: CASNLVASGTGELFF

J: TRBJ1-5
V: TRBV5-4
length: 14
CDR3: CASSFLLLAQPQHF

J: TRBJ1-2
V: TRBV9
length: 14
CDR3: CASSVEGANYGYTF

J: TRBJ1-1
V: TRBV27
length: 16
CDR3: CASSPDPRTDNTEAFF

J: TRBJ1-2
V: TRBV1
length: 15
CDR3: CTSSQANQDYYGYTF

J: TRBJ1-2
V: TRBV18
length: 15
CDR3: CASSPWTGENYGYTF

J: TRBJ1-5
V: TRBV7-8
length: 14
CDR3: CASSPDRIISPQHF

J: TRBJ1-4
V: TRBV11-3
length: 17
CDR3: CASTSGVQGAADEKLFF

J: TRBJ2-1
V: TRBV18
length: 12
CDR3: CASSPLSTEQFF

J: TRBJ2-5
V: TRBV6-5
length: 14
CDR3: CASRRLAGKETQYF

J: TRBJ2-7
V: TRBV6-6
length: 15
CDR3: CASSYSSQGGYEQYF

J: TRBJ2-7
V: TRBV2
length: 13
CDR3: CVSKEEGAYEQYF

J: TRBJ2-7
V: TRBV10-2
length: 11
CDR3: CASSASYEQYF

J: TRBJ1-3
V: TRBV7-3
length: 17
CDR3: CASSFGAGPNSGNTIYF

J: TRBJ1-5
V: TRBV27
length: 12
CDR3: CASSDRGQPQHF

J: TRBJ1-1
V: TRBV7-9
length: 16
CDR3: CSSSPMTGATNTEAFF

J: TRBJ2-7
V: TRBV27
length: 13
CDR3: CASSFLRSGEQYF

J: TRBJ2-7
V: TRBV5-6
length: 14
CDR3: CASSPGDSHYEQYF

J: TRBJ2-2
V: TRBV30
length: 20
CDR3: CAWSRLTSGLADIYTGELFF

J: TRBJ2-4
V: TRBV6-1
length: 15
CDR3: CASSDQDSRGAFQYF

J: TRBJ2-3
V: TRBV9
length: 14
CDR3: CASTLTGTDDTQYF

J: TRBJ1-3
V: TRBV19
length: 13
CDR3: CASSLGTGNTIYF

J: TRBJ1-1
V: TRBV11-3
length: 16
CDR3: CASSSAGPNMNTEAFF

J: TRBJ1-2
V: TRBV9
length: 17
CDR3: CASSVGGGTGGAEGYTF

J: TRBJ1-1
V: TRBV6-1
length: 12
CDR3: CASNRGDTEAFF

J: TRBJ1-1
V: TRBV18
length: 13
CDR3: CASSKVAQVEAFF

J: TRBJ2-3
V: TRBV7-8
length: 18
CDR3: CASSPKRLVLAGTDTQYF

J: TRBJ1-1
V: TRBV30
length: 13
CDR3: CAWSVSQGTEAFF

J: TRBJ1-5
V: TRBV18
length: 16
CDR3: CASSPAGTGGNQPQHF

J: TRBJ2-3
V: TRBV5-1
length: 16
CDR3: CASSYWTRGSTDTQYF

J: TRBJ1-1
V: TRBV21-1
length: 15
CDR3: CASTSGDRVNTEAFF

J: TRBJ1-1
V: TRBV11-3
length: 12
CDR3: CASSSRWTEAFF

J: TRBJ2-1
V: TRBV4-1
length: 15
CDR3: CASSQLRSGGNRYFF

J: TRBJ1-4
V: TRBV5-1
length: 15
CDR3: CASSLARAAGEKLFF

J: TRBJ1-2
V: TRBV5-1
length: 14
CDR3: CASSRTGQDYGYTF

J: TRBJ2-6
V: TRBV29-1
length: 15
CDR3: CSVISRSSGANVLTF

J: TRBJ2-7
V: TRBV20-1
length: 11
CDR3: CSARVSGEQYF

J: TRBJ1-1
V: TRBV11-1
length: 15
CDR3: CASSPRRLGNTEAFF

J: TRBJ2-7
V: TRBV19
length: 15
CDR3: CASKMRTSEISEQYF

J: TRBJ2-7
V: TRBV10-1
length: 12
CDR3: CASSDYSYEQYF